Listed below are T cell receptor beta chains from one sample, sequenced in a study of shared clonotypes between healthy human individuals. Some clones are missing from TCRdb's copy, which holds only in-frame ones; the method was immunoSEQ multiplex PCR. The sample has millions of clones, roughly 91% seen once. Sequencing was done on a sample of naive CD8+ T cells from PBMCs. The receptors derive from a man aged 18 to 35 in good health. Some clones in this sample may be carry-over from other donors' samples. Each CDR3 is given with its conserved first and last residue. D genes are given only for firm matches. The size field is filled for only some rows; it gives once, few, many or a size class.

cdr3_aa	j_call	v_call	d_call	clone_size
CAISESWGVSSEKLFF	TRBJ1-4	TRBV10-3	.	.
CASSRPARGWEETQYF	TRBJ2-5	TRBV5-8	TRBD2	.
CASSIPGLAAPNEQFF	TRBJ2-1	TRBV27	TRBD2	.
CASSAGSRFSSYEQYF	TRBJ2-7	TRBV9	.	.
CSVRTGGDGTQYF	TRBJ2-5	TRBV29-1	TRBD1	.
CASSLGFVTGVEGDYGYTF	TRBJ1-2	TRBV5-1	TRBD1	.
CASSNSEAFF	TRBJ1-1	TRBV2	.	.
CASSPGLAETNTGELFF	TRBJ2-2	TRBV19	TRBD2	.
CASSLMDYGYTF	TRBJ1-2	TRBV7-2	.	once
CASSTQGVTEAFF	TRBJ1-1	TRBV13	.	.
CASSIQHSAEGAADTQYF	TRBJ2-3	TRBV19	TRBD1	.
CASIPTSGSNEQFF	TRBJ2-1	TRBV28	TRBD2	.
CASSYSATGKVRYF	TRBJ2-7	TRBV6-5	TRBD1	.
CASSPNRGISYNEQFF	TRBJ2-1	TRBV27	TRBD1	.
CASSLDPRTEAGNTIYF	TRBJ1-3	TRBV7-8	.	.
CAISEGGEITGWQYF	TRBJ2-7	TRBV10-3	.	.
CASSGRAGDSLMNTEAFF	TRBJ1-1	TRBV25-1	TRBD1	.
CASSLVTSGSLRIYNEQFF	TRBJ2-1	TRBV5-1	TRBD2	.
CASSQGGVAGELFF	TRBJ2-2	TRBV4-1	.	.
CASSSGLSSYNEQFF	TRBJ2-1	TRBV7-9	.	.
CASSFTLNTEAFF	TRBJ1-1	TRBV27	.	.
CASSRLARNTDTQYF	TRBJ2-3	TRBV27	TRBD2	.
CASSTRDSPGGFTEAFF	TRBJ1-1	TRBV9	TRBD1	.
CASTGSGEKLFF	TRBJ1-4	TRBV19	.	.
CASSEFWGSDSGNTIYF	TRBJ1-3	TRBV2	.	.
CASSLVRDSYQETQYF	TRBJ2-5	TRBV5-6	.	.
CASSSEVASLTDTQYF	TRBJ2-3	TRBV5-1	.	.